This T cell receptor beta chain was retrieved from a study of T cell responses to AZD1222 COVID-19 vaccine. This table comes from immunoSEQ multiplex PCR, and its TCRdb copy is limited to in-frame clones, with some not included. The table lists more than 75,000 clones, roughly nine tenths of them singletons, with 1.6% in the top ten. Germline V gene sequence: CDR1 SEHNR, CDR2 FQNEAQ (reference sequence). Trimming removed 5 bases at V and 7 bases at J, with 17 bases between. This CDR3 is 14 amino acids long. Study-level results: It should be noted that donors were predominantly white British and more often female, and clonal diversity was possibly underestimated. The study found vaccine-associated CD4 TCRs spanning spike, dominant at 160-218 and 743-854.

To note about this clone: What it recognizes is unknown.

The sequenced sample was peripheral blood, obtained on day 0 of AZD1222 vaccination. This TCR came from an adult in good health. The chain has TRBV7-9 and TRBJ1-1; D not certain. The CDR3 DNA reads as TGTGCCAGCAGCCAAAGACTGCTGCAAGGTGAAGCTTTCTTT. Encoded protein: CASSQRLLQGEAFF.